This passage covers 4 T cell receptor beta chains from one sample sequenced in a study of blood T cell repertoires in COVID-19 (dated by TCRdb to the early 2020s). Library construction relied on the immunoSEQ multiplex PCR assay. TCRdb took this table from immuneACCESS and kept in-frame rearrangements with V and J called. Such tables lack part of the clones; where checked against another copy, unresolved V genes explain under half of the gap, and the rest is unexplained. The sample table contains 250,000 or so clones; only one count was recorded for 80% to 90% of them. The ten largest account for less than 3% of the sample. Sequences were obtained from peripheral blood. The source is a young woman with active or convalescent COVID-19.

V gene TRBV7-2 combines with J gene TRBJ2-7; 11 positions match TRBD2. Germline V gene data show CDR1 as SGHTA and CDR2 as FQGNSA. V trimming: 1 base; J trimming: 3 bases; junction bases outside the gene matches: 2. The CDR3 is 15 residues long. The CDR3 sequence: CASSLGLAGIYEQYF. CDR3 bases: TGTGCCAGCAGCTTAGGACTAGCGGGGATCTACGAGCAGTACTTC.

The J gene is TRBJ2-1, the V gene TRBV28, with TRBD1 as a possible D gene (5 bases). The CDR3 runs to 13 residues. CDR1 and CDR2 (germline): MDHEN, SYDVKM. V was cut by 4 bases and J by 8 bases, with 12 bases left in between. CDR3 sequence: CASSWTWGDEQFF. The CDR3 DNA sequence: TGTGCCAGCAGTTGGACATGGGGCGATGAGCAGTTCTTC.

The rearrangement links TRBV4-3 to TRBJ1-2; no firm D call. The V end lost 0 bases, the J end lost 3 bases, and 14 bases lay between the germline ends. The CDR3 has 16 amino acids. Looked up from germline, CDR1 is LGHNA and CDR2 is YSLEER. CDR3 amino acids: CASSQEGQASYYGYTF. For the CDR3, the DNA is TGCGCCAGCAGCCAAGAGGGCCAGGCATCCTACTATGGCTACACCTTC.

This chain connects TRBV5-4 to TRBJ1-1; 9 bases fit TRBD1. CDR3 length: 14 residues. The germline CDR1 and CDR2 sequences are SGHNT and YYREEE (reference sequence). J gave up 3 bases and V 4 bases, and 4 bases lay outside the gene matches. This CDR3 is CASSLQGAYTEAFF. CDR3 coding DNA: TGTGCCAGCAGCCTACAGGGGGCGTACACTGAAGCTTTCTTT.